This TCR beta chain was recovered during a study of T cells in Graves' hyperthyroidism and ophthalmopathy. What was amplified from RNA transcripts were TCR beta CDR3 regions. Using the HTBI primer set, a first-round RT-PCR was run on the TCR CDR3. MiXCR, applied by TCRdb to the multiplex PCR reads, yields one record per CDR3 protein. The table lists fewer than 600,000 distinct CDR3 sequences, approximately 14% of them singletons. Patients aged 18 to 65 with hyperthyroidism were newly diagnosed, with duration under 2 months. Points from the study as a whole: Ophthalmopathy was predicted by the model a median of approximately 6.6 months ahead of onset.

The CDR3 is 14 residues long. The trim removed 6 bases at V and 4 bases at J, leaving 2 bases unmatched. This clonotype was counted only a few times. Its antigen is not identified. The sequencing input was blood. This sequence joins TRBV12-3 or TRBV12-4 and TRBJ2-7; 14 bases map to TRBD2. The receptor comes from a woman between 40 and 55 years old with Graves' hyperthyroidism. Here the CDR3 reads CASSRTSGGYEQYF. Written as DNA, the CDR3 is TGTGCCAGCAGCCGGACTAGCGGGGGGTACGAGCAGTACTTC.